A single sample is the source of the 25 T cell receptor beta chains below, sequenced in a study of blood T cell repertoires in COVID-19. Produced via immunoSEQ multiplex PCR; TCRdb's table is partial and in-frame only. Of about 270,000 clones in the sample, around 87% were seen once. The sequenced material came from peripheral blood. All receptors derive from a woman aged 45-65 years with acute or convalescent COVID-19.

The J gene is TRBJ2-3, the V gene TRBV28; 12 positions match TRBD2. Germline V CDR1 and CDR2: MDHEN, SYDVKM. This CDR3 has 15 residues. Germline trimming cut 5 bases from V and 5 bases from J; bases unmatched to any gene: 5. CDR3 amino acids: CASSTATSGRDTQYF. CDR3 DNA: TGTGCCAGCAGTACCGCGACTAGCGGGAGAGATACGCAGTATTTT.

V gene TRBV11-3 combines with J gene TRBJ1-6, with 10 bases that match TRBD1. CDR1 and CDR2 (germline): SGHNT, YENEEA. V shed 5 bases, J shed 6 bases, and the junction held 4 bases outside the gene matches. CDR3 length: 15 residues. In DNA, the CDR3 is TGTGCCAGCAGCCTTGGGACAGGGGCTAATTCACCCCTCCACTTT. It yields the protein CASSLGTGANSPLHF.

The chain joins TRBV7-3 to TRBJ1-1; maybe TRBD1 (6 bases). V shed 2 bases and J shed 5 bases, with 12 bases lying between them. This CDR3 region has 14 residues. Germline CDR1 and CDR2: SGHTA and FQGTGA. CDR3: CASSLLGGLTEAFF. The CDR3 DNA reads TGTGCCAGCAGCTTATTGGGGGGGCTGACTGAAGCTTTCTTT.

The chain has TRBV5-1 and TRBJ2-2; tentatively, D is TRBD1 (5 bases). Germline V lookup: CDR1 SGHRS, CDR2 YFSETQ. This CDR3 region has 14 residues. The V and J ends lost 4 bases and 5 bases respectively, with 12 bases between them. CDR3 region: CASSAGLGTGELFF. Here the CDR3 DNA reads TGCGCCAGCAGCGCAGGGCTCGGAACCGGGGAGCTGTTTTTT.

The CDR3 bases are TGTGCCATCAGTGGACCGGGACTAGCGGGAGCGATGGCGAACACCGGGGAGCTGTTTTTT. Amino acids: CAISGPGLAGAMANTGELFF. This sequence joins TRBV10-3 and TRBJ2-2; 14 nucleotides match TRBD2. This CDR3 region has 20 residues. J gave up 0 bases and V 4 bases, and 10 bases lay outside the gene matches. The germline gives CDR1 ENHRY, CDR2 SYGVKD.

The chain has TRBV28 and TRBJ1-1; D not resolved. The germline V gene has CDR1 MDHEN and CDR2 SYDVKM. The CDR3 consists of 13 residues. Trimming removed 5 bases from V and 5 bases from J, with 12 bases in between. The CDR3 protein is CASSAGERTEAFF. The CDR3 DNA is TGTGCCAGCAGTGCGGGTGAACGAACTGAAGCTTTCTTT. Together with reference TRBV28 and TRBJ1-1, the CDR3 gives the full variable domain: DVKVTQSSRYLVKRTGEKVFLECVQDMDHENMFWYRQDPGLGLRLIYFSYDVKMKEKGDIPEGYSVSREKKERFSLILESASTNQTSMYLCASSAGERTEAFFGQGTRLTVV.

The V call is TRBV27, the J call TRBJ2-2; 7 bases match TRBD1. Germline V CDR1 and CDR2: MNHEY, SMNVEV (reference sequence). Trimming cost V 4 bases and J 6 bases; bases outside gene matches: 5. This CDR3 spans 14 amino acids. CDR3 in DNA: TGTGCCAGCAGTTCTACAGGGGTACCCGGGGAGCTGTTTTTT. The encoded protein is CASSSTGVPGELFF.

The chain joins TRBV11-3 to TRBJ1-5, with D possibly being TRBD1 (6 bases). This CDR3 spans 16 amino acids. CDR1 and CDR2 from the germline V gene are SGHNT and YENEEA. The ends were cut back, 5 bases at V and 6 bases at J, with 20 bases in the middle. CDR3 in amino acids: CASSHPEGVWGQPQHF. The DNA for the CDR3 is TGTGCCAGCAGCCATCCTGAGGGGGTTTGGGGTCAGCCCCAGCATTTT.

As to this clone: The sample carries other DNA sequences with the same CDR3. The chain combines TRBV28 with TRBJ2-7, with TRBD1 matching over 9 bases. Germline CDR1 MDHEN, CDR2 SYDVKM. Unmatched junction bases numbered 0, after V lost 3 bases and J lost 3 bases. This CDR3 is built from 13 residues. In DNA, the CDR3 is TGTGCCAGCAGTTTGGGACAGGGCTACGAGCAGTACTTC. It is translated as CASSLGQGYEQYF.

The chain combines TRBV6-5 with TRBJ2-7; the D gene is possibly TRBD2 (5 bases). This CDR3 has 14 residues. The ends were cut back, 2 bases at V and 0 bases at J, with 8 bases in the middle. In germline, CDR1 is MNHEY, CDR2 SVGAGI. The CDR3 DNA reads TGTGCCAGCAGTTACCCGGGATCCTCCTACGAGCAGTACTTC. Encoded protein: CASSYPGSSYEQYF.

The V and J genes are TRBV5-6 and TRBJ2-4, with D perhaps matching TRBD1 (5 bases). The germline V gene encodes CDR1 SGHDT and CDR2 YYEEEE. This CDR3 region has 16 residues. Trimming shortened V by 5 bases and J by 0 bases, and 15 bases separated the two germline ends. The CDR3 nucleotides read TGTGCCAGCAGGAGTTACAGGAACACAGCCAAAAACATTCAGTACTTC. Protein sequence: CASRSYRNTAKNIQYF. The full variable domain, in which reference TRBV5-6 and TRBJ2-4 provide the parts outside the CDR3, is DAGVTQSPTHLIKTRGQQVTLRCSPKSGHDTVSWYQQALGQGPQFIFQYYEEEERQRGNFPDRFSGHQFPNYSSELNVNALLLGDSALYLCASRSYRNTAKNIQYFGAGTRLSVL.

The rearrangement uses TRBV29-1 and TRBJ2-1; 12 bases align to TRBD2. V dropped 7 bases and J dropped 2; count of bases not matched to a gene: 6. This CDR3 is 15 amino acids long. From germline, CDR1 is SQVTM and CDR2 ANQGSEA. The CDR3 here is CSARGLAGTYNEQFF. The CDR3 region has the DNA TGCAGCGCCCGAGGACTAGCGGGGACCTACAATGAGCAGTTCTTC.

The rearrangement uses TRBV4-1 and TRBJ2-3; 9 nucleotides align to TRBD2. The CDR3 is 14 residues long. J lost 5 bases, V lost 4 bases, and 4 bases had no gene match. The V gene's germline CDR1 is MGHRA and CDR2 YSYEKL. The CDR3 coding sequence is TGCGCCAGCAGCCGAGCGGGAGGTAGAGATACGCAGTATTTT. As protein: CASSRAGGRDTQYF.

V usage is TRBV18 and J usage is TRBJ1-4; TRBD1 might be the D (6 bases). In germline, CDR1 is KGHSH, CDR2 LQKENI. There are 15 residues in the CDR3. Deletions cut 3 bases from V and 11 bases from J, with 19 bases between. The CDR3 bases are TGTGCCAGCTCACCTGCAGGGGAACGAAATAGGAAACTGTTTTTT. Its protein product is CASSPAGERNRKLFF.

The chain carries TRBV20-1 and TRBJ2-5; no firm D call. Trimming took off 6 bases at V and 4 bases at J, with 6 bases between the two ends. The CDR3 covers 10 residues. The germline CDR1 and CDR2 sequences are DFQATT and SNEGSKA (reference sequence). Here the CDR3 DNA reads TGCAGTGCGCCGAGAGAGACCCAGTACTTC. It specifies CSAPRETQYF.

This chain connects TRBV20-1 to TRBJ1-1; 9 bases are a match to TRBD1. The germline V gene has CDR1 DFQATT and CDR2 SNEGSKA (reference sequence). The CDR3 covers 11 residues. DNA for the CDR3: TGCAGCCGGGACAGGGCCACTGAAGCTTTCTTT. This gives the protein CSRDRATEAFF.

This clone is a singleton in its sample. CDR3 loop: CASSPGQAYNEQFF. As DNA, the CDR3 is TGTGCCAGCAGCCCGGGACAGGCCTACAATGAGCAGTTCTTC. The J gene is TRBJ2-1, the V gene TRBV28, with TRBD1 identical over 8 bases. This CDR3 contains 14 residues. Trimming took 6 bases from V and 2 from J; bases not matched to a gene: 3. The germline V gene encodes CDR1 MDHEN and CDR2 SYDVKM. Together with reference TRBV28 and TRBJ2-1, the CDR3 gives the full variable domain: DVKVTQSSRYLVKRTGEKVFLECVQDMDHENMFWYRQDPGLGLRLIYFSYDVKMKEKGDIPEGYSVSREKKERFSLILESASTNQTSMYLCASSPGQAYNEQFFGPGTRLTVL.

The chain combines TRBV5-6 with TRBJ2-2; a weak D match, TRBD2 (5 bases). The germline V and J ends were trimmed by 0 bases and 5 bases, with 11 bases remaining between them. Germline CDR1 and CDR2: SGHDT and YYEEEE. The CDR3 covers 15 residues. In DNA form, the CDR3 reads TGTGCCAGCAGCTTGGCGGGATGGAGTACCGGGGAGCTGTTTTTT. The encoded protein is CASSLAGWSTGELFF.

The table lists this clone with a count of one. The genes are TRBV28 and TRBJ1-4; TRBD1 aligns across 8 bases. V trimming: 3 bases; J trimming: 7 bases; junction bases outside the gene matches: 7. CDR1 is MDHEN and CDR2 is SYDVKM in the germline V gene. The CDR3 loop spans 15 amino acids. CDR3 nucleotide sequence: TGTGCCAGCAGTTTCCAGGGGGCGCAGGTTGAAAAACTGTTTTTT. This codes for CASSFQGAQVEKLFF. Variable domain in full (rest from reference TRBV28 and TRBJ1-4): DVKVTQSSRYLVKRTGEKVFLECVQDMDHENMFWYRQDPGLGLRLIYFSYDVKMKEKGDIPEGYSVSREKKERFSLILESASTNQTSMYLCASSFQGAQVEKLFFGSGTQLSVL.

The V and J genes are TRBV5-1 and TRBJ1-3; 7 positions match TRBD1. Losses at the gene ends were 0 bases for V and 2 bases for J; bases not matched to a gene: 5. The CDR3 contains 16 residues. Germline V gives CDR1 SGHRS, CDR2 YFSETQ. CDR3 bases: TGCGCCAGCAGCTTGGCACAGGGGAACGCTGGAAACACCATATATTTT. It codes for CASSLAQGNAGNTIYF.

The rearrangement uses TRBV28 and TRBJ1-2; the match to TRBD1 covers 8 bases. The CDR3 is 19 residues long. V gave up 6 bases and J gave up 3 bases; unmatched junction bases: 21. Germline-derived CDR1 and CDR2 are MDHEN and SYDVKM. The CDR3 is CASRRRQGRIDRSDYGYTF. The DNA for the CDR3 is TGTGCCAGCAGACGACGACAGGGGAGGATAGATAGATCGGACTATGGCTACACCTTC.

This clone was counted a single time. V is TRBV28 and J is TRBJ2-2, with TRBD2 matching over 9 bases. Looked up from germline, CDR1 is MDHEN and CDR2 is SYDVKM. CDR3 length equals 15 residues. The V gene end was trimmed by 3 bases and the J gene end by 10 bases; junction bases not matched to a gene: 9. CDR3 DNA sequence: TGTGCCAGCAGTTTTGGAGGGACTAGCACCAAGGAGCTGTTTTTT. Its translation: CASSFGGTSTKELFF.

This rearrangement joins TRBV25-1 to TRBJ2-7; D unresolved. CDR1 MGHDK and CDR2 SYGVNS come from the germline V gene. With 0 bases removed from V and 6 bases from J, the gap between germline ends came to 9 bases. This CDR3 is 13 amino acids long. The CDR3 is CASSEYIESEQYF. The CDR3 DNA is TGTGCCAGCAGTGAATATATAGAGAGCGAGCAGTACTTC.

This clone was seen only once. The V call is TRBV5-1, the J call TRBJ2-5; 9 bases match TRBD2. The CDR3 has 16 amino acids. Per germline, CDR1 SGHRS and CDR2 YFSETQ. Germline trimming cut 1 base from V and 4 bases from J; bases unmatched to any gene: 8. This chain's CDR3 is CASSLTSGPTGETQYF. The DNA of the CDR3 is TGCGCCAGCAGCTTGACTAGCGGGCCCACGGGAGAGACCCAGTACTTC.

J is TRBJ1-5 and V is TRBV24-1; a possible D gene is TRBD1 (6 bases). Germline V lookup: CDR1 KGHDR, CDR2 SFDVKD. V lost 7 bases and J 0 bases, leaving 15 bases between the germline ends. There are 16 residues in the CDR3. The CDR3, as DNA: TGTGCCACCAGCGCAGGGGTCTACGGTAGCAATCAGCCCCAGCATTTT. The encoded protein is CATSAGVYGSNQPQHF.